A selection of T cell receptor beta chains follows, all from one sample in a study of T cell responses to AZD1222 COVID-19 vaccine. Only in-frame clones appear in the TCRdb table, and some are missing; sequencing was by immunoSEQ multiplex PCR. This sample has approximately 180,000 clones, with around 89% found just once. The sample here was peripheral blood, taken on day 0 of AZD1222 vaccination. These TCRs come from an adult in good health. Each CDR3 is given with its conserved first and last residue. D genes are given only for firm matches. The listing skips clone size in some rows; elsewhere it reads once, few, many or a size class.

D gene	J gene	V gene	clone size	CDR3 protein	CDR3 DNA
TRBD2	TRBJ2-7	TRBV6-5	once	CASKAGPEPYEQYF	TGTGCCAGCAAAGCGGGACCCGAACCCTACGAGCAGTACTTC
-	TRBJ1-5	TRBV28	-	CASRILDSAYSNQPQHF	TGTGCCAGCAGGATCCTTGACTCTGCTTATAGCAATCAGCCCCAGCATTTT
TRBD1	TRBJ2-5	TRBV2	-	CATSSGTGTSQYF	TGTGCCACCTCTTCTGGGACAGGGACGTCCCAGTACTTC
-	TRBJ1-1	TRBV28	-	CASSLGGGTTEAFF	TGTGCCAGCAGTTTAGGAGGGGGGACCACTGAAGCTTTCTTT
-	TRBJ1-2	TRBV5-4	-	CASSLRDTRGYGYTF	TGTGCCAGCAGCCTCCGGGACACTCGTGGATATGGCTACACCTTC
-	TRBJ1-4	TRBV6-6	once	CASSPGLRREKLFF	TGTGCCAGCAGCCCGGGACTCCGCCGGGAAAAACTGTTTTTT
TRBD2	TRBJ2-7	TRBV5-4	-	CASSPLAGDYEQYF	TGTGCCAGCAGCCCACTAGCGGGGGACTACGAGCAGTACTTC
-	TRBJ2-6	TRBV28	-	CASSLGRGVSGANVLTF	TGTGCCAGCAGTTTGGGCAGGGGCGTCTCTGGGGCCAACGTCCTGACTTTC
-	TRBJ2-6	TRBV28	few	CASGVGYGANVLTF	TGTGCCAGCGGCGTAGGGTATGGGGCCAACGTCCTGACTTTC
-	TRBJ2-7	TRBV1	-	CTSSQTSGRPDVYEQYF	TGCACCAGCAGCCAAACTAGCGGGAGGCCGGATGTCTACGAGCAGTACTTC
-	TRBJ1-5	TRBV18	-	CASSRDSVNQPQHF	TGTGCCAGCTCACGAGACAGCGTTAATCAGCCCCAGCATTTT
TRBD1	TRBJ1-1	TRBV30	-	CAWSTGTGATEAFF	TGTGCCTGGAGTACCGGGACAGGGGCCACTGAAGCTTTCTTT
-	TRBJ1-2	TRBV28	-	CASSSGVSNGYTF	TGTGCCAGCAGTTCCGGGGTATCCAATGGCTACACCTTC
-	TRBJ2-1	TRBV10-2	-	CASLARIRNEQFF	TGCGCCAGCCTAGCGAGGATCCGAAATGAGCAGTTCTTC
-	TRBJ1-2	TRBV6-6	-	CASSSGGTDGYTF	TGTGCCAGCAGCTCCGGGGGGACGGATGGCTACACCTTC
-	TRBJ2-7	TRBV7-2	few	CASSLGAGIRYEQYF	TGTGCCAGCAGCTTAGGGGCAGGCATAAGGTACGAGCAGTACTTC
TRBD2	TRBJ2-2	TRBV29-1	once	CSVDSSGSRTGELFF	TGCAGCGTTGATTCGAGCGGGAGTCGCACCGGGGAGCTGTTTTTT
TRBD2	TRBJ2-3	TRBV5-6	-	CASSLGSSGGHQRDTQYF	TGTGCCAGCAGCTTGGGTTCTAGCGGGGGCCATCAAAGAGATACGCAGTATTTT
TRBD2	TRBJ2-1	TRBV5-6	-	CASTIAGGHDEQFF	TGTGCCAGTACAATAGCGGGGGGCCACGATGAGCAGTTCTTC
-	TRBJ2-7	TRBV27	-	CASSLGNVGEQYF	TGTGCCAGCAGTTTAGGTAATGTGGGGGAGCAGTACTTC
-	TRBJ2-2	TRBV7-9	-	CASSLFGGGTGELFF	TGTGCCAGCAGCTTATTCGGGGGTGGCACCGGGGAGCTGTTTTTT
-	TRBJ1-4	TRBV9	-	CASSVGGLRTNEKLFF	TGTGCCAGCAGCGTAGGAGGCCTACGGACTAATGAAAAACTGTTTTTT
-	TRBJ2-7	TRBV5-1	once	CASSWDGGADEQYF	TGCGCCAGCAGCTGGGACGGGGGCGCGGACGAGCAGTACTTC
TRBD2	TRBJ2-3	TRBV28	-	CASRPGGSTDTQYF	TGTGCCAGCAGGCCGGGGGGGAGCACAGATACGCAGTATTTT
TRBD1	TRBJ2-7	TRBV28	-	CASRGTVGEQYF	TGTGCCAGCAGAGGGACAGTAGGCGAGCAGTACTTC
TRBD1	TRBJ1-6	TRBV10-2	-	CASSPRTGGLGNSPLHF	TGCGCCAGCTCGCCGAGGACAGGGGGCCTGGGTAATTCACCCCTCCACTTT
-	TRBJ2-3	TRBV13	-	CASSPGLIDTQYF	TGTGCCAGCAGCCCCGGACTTATAGATACGCAGTATTTT
-	TRBJ1-6	TRBV5-5	-	CASSFFQGGDSPLHF	TGTGCCAGCAGCTTTTTTCAGGGAGGCGATTCACCCCTCCACTTT
-	TRBJ2-4	TRBV19	-	CASSILTDAKNIQYF	TGTGCCAGTAGTATTTTGACCGACGCCAAAAACATTCAGTACTTC
-	TRBJ1-6	TRBV30	-	CAWSAQDNSPLHF	TGTGCCTGGAGCGCCCAAGATAATTCACCCCTCCACTTT
-	TRBJ2-3	TRBV18	-	CASSPPTADTQYF	TGTGCCAGCTCACCTCCAACCGCAGATACGCAGTATTTT
-	TRBJ1-5	TRBV6-5	-	CASREEGTNQPQHF	TGTGCCAGCAGGGAGGAGGGGACCAATCAGCCCCAGCATTTT
-	TRBJ1-2	TRBV3-1/TRBV3-2	-	CASSQEGDGLNGYTF	TGTGCCAGCAGCCAAGAAGGGGACGGGCTAAATGGCTACACCTTC
TRBD1	TRBJ2-7	TRBV5-1	few	CASSLEDRGREQYF	TGCGCCAGCAGCTTGGAGGACAGGGGACGCGAGCAGTACTTC
-	TRBJ2-4	TRBV3-1/TRBV3-2	once	CASSRDSLAKNIQYF	TGTGCCAGCAGCCGCGACTCTCTAGCCAAAAACATTCAGTACTTC
-	TRBJ1-2	TRBV10-3	-	CAIRDELRYGYTF	TGTGCCATCAGGGACGAGCTCCGCTATGGCTACACCTTC
-	TRBJ2-7	TRBV3-1/TRBV3-2	-	CASSQVYEQYF	TGTGCCAGCAGCCAAGTGTACGAGCAGTACTTC
TRBD2	TRBJ2-7	TRBV28	-	CASASGTYEQYF	TGTGCCAGCGCTAGCGGAACCTACGAGCAGTACTTC
TRBD1	TRBJ1-6	TRBV25-1	-	CASSDPGQGLSPLHF	TGTGCCAGCAGTGATCCGGGACAGGGGCTGTCACCCCTCCACTTT
TRBD1	TRBJ2-1	TRBV2	-	CASRTEMGQGRNEQFF	TGTGCCAGCAGAACCGAAATGGGACAGGGCCGCAATGAGCAGTTCTTC
TRBD1	TRBJ1-2	TRBV6-5	-	CASTPGQGASGYTF	TGTGCCAGCACCCCAGGACAGGGGGCTTCGGGCTACACCTTC